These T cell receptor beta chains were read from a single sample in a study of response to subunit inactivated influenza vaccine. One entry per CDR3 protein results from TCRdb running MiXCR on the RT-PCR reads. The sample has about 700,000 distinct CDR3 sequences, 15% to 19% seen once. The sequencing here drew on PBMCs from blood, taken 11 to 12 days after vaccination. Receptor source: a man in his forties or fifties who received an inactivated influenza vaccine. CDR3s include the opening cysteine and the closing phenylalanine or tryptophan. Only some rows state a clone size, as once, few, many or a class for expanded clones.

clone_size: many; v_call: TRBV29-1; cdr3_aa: CSVEITSSYNEQFF
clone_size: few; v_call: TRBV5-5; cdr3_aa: CASSLEGRAQGYEQYF
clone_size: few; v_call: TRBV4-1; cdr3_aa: CASSQAGGVGNSPLHF
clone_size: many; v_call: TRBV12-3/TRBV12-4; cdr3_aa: CASSRQGVIRQPQHF
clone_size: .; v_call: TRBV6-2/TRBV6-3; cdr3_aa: CASSYPSDGNTEAFF
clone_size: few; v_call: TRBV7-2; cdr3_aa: CASTLPQAETSTDTQYF
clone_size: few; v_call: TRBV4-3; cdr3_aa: CASSRGTNTEAFF
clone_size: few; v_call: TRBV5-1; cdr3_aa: CASSSQTSGRTDTQYF
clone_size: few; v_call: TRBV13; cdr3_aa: CASSLGRITGAWDLSGNTIYF
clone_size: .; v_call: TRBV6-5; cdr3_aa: CASSYRGDGRQAFF
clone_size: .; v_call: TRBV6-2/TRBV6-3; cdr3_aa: CASSYSRNNRVRNTEAFF
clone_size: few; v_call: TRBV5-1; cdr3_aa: CASSPGTGPGYTF
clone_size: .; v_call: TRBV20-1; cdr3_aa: CSARHEGGLNTEAFF
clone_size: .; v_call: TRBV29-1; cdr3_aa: CSVVPRVKETQYF
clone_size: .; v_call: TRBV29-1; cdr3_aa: CSVGEGSTGELFF
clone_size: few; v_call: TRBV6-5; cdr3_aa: CASSYTGRRGYTF
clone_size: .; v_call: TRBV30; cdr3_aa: CAWSTSKNIQYF
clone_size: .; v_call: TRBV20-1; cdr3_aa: CSASVGHYKNIQYF
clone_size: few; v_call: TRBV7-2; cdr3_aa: CASSYGTELAKNIQYF
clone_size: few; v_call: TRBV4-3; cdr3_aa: CASSQVESANTGELFF